One sample yielded the 14 T cell receptor beta chains listed below, sequenced in a study of T-cell memory formation after mild COVID-19 (dated by TCRdb to the early 2020s). Library preparation was by 5' RACE. Instrument used: Illumina NovaSeq 6000. In-frame beta chains were kept once TCRdb had trimmed the public reads at Q25 with fastp and called clones with MiXCR. All rows with the same CDR3 protein become a single entry with the most common DNA and genes. The sample includes fewer than 500,000 distinct CDR3 sequences, with around a quarter observed a single time. The ten largest make up roughly an eighth of the sample. Sequenced input: PBMCs or a T cell subset sorted from them (not recorded which). These TCRs come from an adult woman who had mild COVID-19 (a few samples of this study predate the infection). The sample titles of this study are shuffled in the database, so cell type and time point are left out; the donor was told from shared clones.

This clonotype was observed many times. V usage is TRBV20-1 and J usage is TRBJ2-5; D is unresolved. V dropped 2 bases and J dropped 5 bases, with 15 bases sitting between them. This CDR3 region has 14 residues. Looked up from germline, CDR1 is DFQATT and CDR2 is SNEGSKA (reference sequence). CDR3 sequence (DNA): TGCAGTGCTAGACGAGGAATCATCGGGGAGACCCAGTACTTC. This sequence encodes CSARRGIIGETQYF.

CDR3 nucleotides: TGTGCCAGCAGTTTAGCGCTTGGGGGGTGGCCGTTCTTC. Encoded protein: CASSLALGGWPFF. The chain combines TRBV12-3 or TRBV12-4 with TRBJ2-1; possible D gene TRBD2, 6 bases. Trimming removed 0 bases from V and 15 bases from J, with 15 bases in between. This CDR3 comprises 13 residues.

This clonotype occurred a few times. The chain links TRBV5-6 to TRBJ2-1; 9 positions agree with TRBD2. Germline loops: CDR1 SGHDT, CDR2 YYEEEE. This CDR3 is built from 15 residues. The trim removed 4 bases at V and 5 bases at J, leaving 7 bases unmatched. CDR3 nucleotides: TGTGCCAGCAGCCCCCTAGCGGGGTTTAACAATGAGCAGTTCTTC. Translated: CASSPLAGFNNEQFF.

The CDR3 DNA follows: TGTGCCAGCAGTGAAGCATGGAGGGAGCTGTTTTTT. Amino acid sequence: CASSEAWRELFF. V gene TRBV6-1 combines with J gene TRBJ1-4, with D hard to call. The end of the DNA fits TRBJ2-2 better, so the J call may be wrong. The germline gives CDR1 MNHNS, CDR2 SASEGT. The CDR3 is made up of 12 amino acids.

The CDR3 coding sequence is TGTGCCATCAGTGGAGGGAGCTACGAGCAGTACTTC. As protein: CAISGGSYEQYF. V and J are TRBV10-3 and TRBJ2-7; possibly TRBD2 for D (5 bases). Germline V gives CDR1 ENHRY, CDR2 SYGVKD. The ends were cut back, 4 bases at V and 3 bases at J, with 7 bases in the middle. CDR3 size: 12 residues.

This clonotype has more than one count but fewer than ten. The V call is TRBV30, the J call TRBJ2-3; D not resolved. The V end lost 2 bases, the J end lost 11 bases, and 11 bases lay between the germline ends. Germline V gives CDR1 GTSNPN, CDR2 SVGIG (reference sequence). The CDR3 contains 11 residues. DNA of the CDR3: TGTGCCTGGAGTCTGACCAACAAGCAGTATTTT. Protein sequence: CAWSLTNKQYF.

The J gene is TRBJ2-1, the V gene TRBV7-3; D might be TRBD2 (6 bases). Trimming removed 8 bases from V and 5 bases from J, with 22 bases in between. The length of the CDR3 is 16 residues. Germline CDR1 is SGHTA and CDR2 is FQGTGA. CDR3 region: CASAPAPGVLNNEQFF. The DNA of the CDR3 is TGTGCCAGCGCACCCGCCCCGGGGGTCCTTAACAATGAGCAGTTCTTC. Combining the CDR3 with reference TRBV7-3 and TRBJ2-1 gives the whole variable domain GAGVSQTPSNKVTEKGKYVELRCDPISGHTALYWYRQSLGQGPEFLIYFQGTGAADDSGLPNDRFFAVRPEGSVSTLKIQRTERGDSAVYLCASAPAPGVLNNEQFFGPGTRLTVL.

This clonotype was seen at least ten times. The chain couples TRBV12-3 or TRBV12-4 to TRBJ2-7; the match to TRBD2 covers 12 bases. The V segment lost 5 bases and the J segment 3 bases; nucleotides outside the gene matches: 5. The CDR3 consists of 15 residues. The chain's CDR3 is CASSPRTSGNYEQYF. The CDR3 DNA sequence: TGTGCCAGCAGTCCTAGGACTAGCGGGAACTACGAGCAGTACTTC.

This clonotype turned up a few times. The chain recombines TRBV18 with TRBJ1-6; D gene ambiguous. Germline V CDR1 and CDR2: KGHSH, LQKENI. The CDR3 is 16 amino acids. Trimming removed 3 bases at V and 9 bases at J, with 18 bases between. CDR3 nucleotides: TGTGCCAGCTCACCGATGGTGCCCGGGAGCGGTTCACCCCTCCACTTT. Amino acid sequence: CASSPMVPGSGSPLHF.

This clonotype appeared a few times. This chain uses TRBV18 with TRBJ2-5; 7 positions match TRBD2. The trim removed 3 bases at V and 5 bases at J, leaving 6 bases unmatched. The CDR3 loop spans 14 amino acids. Germline V lookup: CDR1 KGHSH, CDR2 LQKENI. The CDR3 sequence is CASSPRGIDETQYF. Here the CDR3 DNA reads TGTGCCAGCTCACCGCGGGGGATCGATGAGACCCAGTACTTC.

The J gene is TRBJ2-1, the V gene TRBV27; 10 bases match TRBD2. This CDR3 region has 15 residues. The V gene end was trimmed by 4 bases and the J gene end by 5 bases; junction bases not matched to a gene: 5. Germline V CDR1 and CDR2: MNHEY, SMNVEV (reference sequence). CDR3 sequence (DNA): TGTGCCAGCAGTTCCTGGACTAGCGGAAACAATGAGCAGTTCTTC. Its translation is CASSSWTSGNNEQFF.

This clonotype was picked up one time. The chain has TRBV18 and TRBJ2-7; tentatively, D is TRBD1 or TRBD2 (5 bases each). In germline, CDR1 is KGHSH, CDR2 LQKENI. CDR3 size: 15 residues. V was pared by 0 bases and J by 3 bases, with 12 bases between. The CDR3 nucleotides read TGTGCCAGCTCACCACCCTCGACGGGGCGCTACGAGCAGTACTTC. This encodes CASSPPSTGRYEQYF.

The J gene is TRBJ2-5, the V gene TRBV10-3, with 9 bases identical to TRBD1. This CDR3 region has 15 residues. The V gene end was trimmed by 6 bases and the J gene end by 2 bases; junction bases not matched to a gene: 7. The V gene's germline CDR1 is ENHRY and CDR2 SYGVKD. CDR3 coding DNA: TGTGCCATCAGGACTTCGGACAGGGGACAAGAGACCCAGTACTTC. It codes for CAIRTSDRGQETQYF.

The gene calls are TRBV5-1 and TRBJ2-7; D possibly corresponds to TRBD1 (5 bases). Per the germline V gene, CDR1 is SGHRS and CDR2 is YFSETQ. This CDR3 comprises 16 residues. Trimming took 1 base from V and 4 from J, leaving 18 bases between them. CDR3 DNA: TGCGCCAGCAGCTTGCCCCCCACCAGGGATAGGTACGAGCAGTACTTC. Translating gives CASSLPPTRDRYEQYF. The full variable domain, its missing parts supplied by reference TRBV5-1 and TRBJ2-7, is KAGVTQTPRYLIKTRGQQVTLSCSPISGHRSVSWYQQTPGQGLQFLFEYFSETQRNKGNFPGRFSGRQFSNSRSEMNVSTLELGDSALYLCASSLPPTRDRYEQYFGPGTRLTVT.